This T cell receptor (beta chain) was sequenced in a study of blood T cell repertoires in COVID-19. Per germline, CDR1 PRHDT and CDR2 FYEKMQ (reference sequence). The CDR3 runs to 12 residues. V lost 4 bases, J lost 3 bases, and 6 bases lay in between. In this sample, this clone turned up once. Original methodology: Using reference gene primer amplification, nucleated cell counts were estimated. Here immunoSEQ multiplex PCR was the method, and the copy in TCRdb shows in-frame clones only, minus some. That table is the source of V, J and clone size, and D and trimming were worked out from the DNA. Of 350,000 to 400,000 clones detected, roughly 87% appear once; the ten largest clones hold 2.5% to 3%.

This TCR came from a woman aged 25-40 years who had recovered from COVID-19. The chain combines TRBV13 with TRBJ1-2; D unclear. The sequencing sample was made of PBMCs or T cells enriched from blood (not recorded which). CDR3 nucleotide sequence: TGTGCCAGCAGCTCCCGGGACTATGGCTACACCTTC. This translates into CASSSRDYGYTF.